This TCR beta chain was obtained from a study of a mutant IDH1 vaccine in newly diagnosed glioma. Study-wide findings and caveats: Researchers report vaccine-induced immune responses in 80% to 95% of patients.

Time point here: week 23, last vaccination. The vaccine gave 300 ug of a 20-mer mutant IDH1 peptide subcutaneously per dose. The CDR3 covers 15 residues. Per the germline V gene, CDR1 is PRHDT and CDR2 is FYEKMQ (reference sequence). V lost 6 bases and J 6 bases, leaving 17 bases between the germline ends. Profiling relied on immunoSEQ multiplex PCR, and the TCRdb table lists in-frame clones only, not all of them. The sample records 75,000 to 80,000 clones, 85% to 90% being singletons. A word on this clone: Its antigen is still unknown.

The origin of this receptor is a woman aged 45-60 years with glioma. The chain has TRBV13 and TRBJ2-2; D is undetermined. The sequences come from PBMCs, collected from a glioma patient whose treatment included an IDH1 peptide vaccine. CDR3 sequence: CASSLRSPWAGELFF. The CDR3 DNA reads TGTGCCAGCAGTCTCCGGAGTCCGTGGGCCGGGGAGCTGTTTTTT.